The TCR beta chain under discussion was sequenced for a study of neurological immune-mediated disorders. The CDR3 has 15 residues. CDR1 and CDR2 (germline): DFQATT, SNEGSKA (reference sequence). The V segment lost 2 bases and the J segment 6 bases; nucleotides outside the gene matches: 10. Over 200 million TCR-beta sequences (from 15-18 subjects) were yielded by each sequencing run. A single record per CDR3 protein comes from TCRdb applying MiXCR to the 5' RACE reads. Found here are 39,000 or so distinct CDR3 sequences, more than 2% of them singletons; the top ten hold 10% to 15%. This clonotype was counted ten times or more.

The chain carries TRBV20-1 and TRBJ2-1, with 7 bases lining up with TRBD2. The sequence was collected from a man younger than 45 with multiple sclerosis. Input material: PBMCs. The DNA of the CDR3 is TGCAGTGCTAGATGGCTCCGGGGGGACCTCAATGAGCAGTTCTTC. Translating gives CSARWLRGDLNEQFF.